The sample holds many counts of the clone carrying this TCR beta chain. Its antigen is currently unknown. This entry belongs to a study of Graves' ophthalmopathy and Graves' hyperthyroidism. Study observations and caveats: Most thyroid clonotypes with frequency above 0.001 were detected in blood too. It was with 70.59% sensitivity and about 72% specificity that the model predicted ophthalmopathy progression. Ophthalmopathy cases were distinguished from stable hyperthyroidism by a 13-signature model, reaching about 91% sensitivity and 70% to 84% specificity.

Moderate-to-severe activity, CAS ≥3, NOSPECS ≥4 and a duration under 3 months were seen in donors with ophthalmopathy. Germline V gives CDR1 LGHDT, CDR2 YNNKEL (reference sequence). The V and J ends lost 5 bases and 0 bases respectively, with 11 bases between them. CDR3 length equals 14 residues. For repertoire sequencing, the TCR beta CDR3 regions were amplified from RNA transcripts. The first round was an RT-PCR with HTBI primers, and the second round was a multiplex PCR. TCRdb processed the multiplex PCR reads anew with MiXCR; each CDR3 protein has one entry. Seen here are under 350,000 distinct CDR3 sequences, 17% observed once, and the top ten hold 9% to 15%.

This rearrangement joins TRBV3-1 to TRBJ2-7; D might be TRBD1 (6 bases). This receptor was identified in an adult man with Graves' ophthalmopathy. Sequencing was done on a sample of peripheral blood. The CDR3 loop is CASSFRQDSYEQYF. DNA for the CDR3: TGTGCCAGCAGCTTCCGACAGGACTCCTACGAGCAGTACTTC.